The sequence of this T cell receptor (beta chain) was determined in a study of cytomegalovirus exposure and HLA in healthy donors. The wider study: A preliminary data release comprised 80 million to 95 million unique TCRs obtained from HLA-typed donors. Overall study findings and caveats: Cytomegalovirus association was assigned to over 150 TCR beta chains. The authors judged a highly shared variant cluster likely a sequencing artifact.

Comments on this clone: Its specificity is not known.

The length of the CDR3 is 15 residues. Trimming cost V 4 bases and J 4 bases, with 16 bases left between them. Germline CDR1 reads LNHDA; CDR2 reads SQIVND (reference sequence). 13 Jbeta primers and 60 Vbeta primers were used for the PCR. This table comes from immunoSEQ multiplex PCR, and its TCRdb copy is limited to in-frame clones, with some not included. The data show 150,000 to 200,000 clones, about 80% seen once. The donors were healthy bone marrow donors. The TCR comes from a man in his late teens or twenties in good health and CMV-seropositive. The sample consisted of PBMCs. The rearrangement uses TRBV19 and TRBJ1-2; no clear D. The CDR3 here is CASSKEPGATYGYTF. CDR3 DNA sequence: TGTGCCAGTAGTAAGGAACCAGGCGCCACCTATGGCTACACCTTC.